This T cell receptor beta chain is drawn from a study of T cell repertoires in cytomegalovirus infection. For the study at large: CMV epitopes in the study were HLA-C-restricted (recently identified) and HLA-B-restricted (well studied).

Using its own MiXCR run on the reads, TCRdb lists one record per CDR3 protein. The repertoire holds around 300,000 distinct CDR3 sequences, around 20% seen once, with roughly 19% in the top ten. Trimming cost V 9 bases and J 6 bases; bases outside gene matches: 2. Germline assignment: CDR1 LNHDA and CDR2 SQIVND (reference sequence). The CDR3 contains 11 residues. This clonotype was recorded at least ten times. No antigen is known for it. The TCR sequence derives from a human donor in good health (CMV status not recorded). Some clones in this sample may be carry-over from other donors' samples. Sequenced here: cultured PBMCs, sampled from culture after CMV antigen stimulation. The chain joins TRBV19 to TRBJ2-3; TRBD2 matches at 8 bases. The CDR3 spells CASRGGDTQYF. For the CDR3, the DNA is TGTGCCAGCCGCGGGGGGGATACGCAGTATTTT. Drawing the rest from reference TRBV19 and TRBJ2-3, the complete variable domain is DGGITQSPKYLFRKEGQNVTLSCEQNLNHDAMYWYRQDPGQGLRLIYYSQIVNDFQKGDIAEGYSVSREKKESFPLTVTSAQKNPTAFYLCASRGGDTQYFGPGTRLTVL.